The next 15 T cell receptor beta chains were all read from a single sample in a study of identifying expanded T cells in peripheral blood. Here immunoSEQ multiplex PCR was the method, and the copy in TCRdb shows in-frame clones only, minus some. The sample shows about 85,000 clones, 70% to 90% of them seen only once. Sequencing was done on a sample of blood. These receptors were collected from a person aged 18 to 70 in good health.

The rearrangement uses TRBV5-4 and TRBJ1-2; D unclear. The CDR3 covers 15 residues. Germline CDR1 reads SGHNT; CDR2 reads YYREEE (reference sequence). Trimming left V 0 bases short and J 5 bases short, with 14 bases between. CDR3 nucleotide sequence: TGTGCCAGCAGCTTGGCGATCCGGTCCGATTATGGCTACACCTTC. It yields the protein CASSLAIRSDYGYTF. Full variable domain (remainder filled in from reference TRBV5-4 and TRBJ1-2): ETGVTQSPTHLIKTRGQQVTLRCSSQSGHNTVSWYQQALGQGPQFIFQYYREEENGRGNFPPRFSGLQFPNYSSELNVNALELDDSALYLCASSLAIRSDYGYTFGSGTRLTVV.

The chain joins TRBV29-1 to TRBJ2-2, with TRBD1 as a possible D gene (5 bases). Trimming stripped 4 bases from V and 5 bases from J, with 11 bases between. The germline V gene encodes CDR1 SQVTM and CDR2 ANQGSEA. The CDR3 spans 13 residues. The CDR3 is CSVVKGPTGELFF. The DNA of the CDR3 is TGCAGCGTTGTTAAGGGGCCGACCGGGGAGCTGTTTTTT.

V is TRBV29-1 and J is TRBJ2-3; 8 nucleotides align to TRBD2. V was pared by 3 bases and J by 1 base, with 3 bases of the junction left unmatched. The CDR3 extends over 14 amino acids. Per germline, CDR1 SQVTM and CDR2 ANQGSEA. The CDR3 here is CSVDVLAGTDTQYF. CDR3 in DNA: TGCAGCGTTGATGTACTAGCGGGCACAGATACGCAGTATTTT.

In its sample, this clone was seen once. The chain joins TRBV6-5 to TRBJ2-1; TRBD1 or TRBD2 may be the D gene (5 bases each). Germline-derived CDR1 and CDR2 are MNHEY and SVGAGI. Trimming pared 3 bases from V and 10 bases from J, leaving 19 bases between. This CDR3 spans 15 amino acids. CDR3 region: CASSYEGQRGPEQFF. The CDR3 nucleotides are TGTGCCAGCAGTTATGAGGGGCAAAGAGGGCCCGAGCAGTTCTTC.

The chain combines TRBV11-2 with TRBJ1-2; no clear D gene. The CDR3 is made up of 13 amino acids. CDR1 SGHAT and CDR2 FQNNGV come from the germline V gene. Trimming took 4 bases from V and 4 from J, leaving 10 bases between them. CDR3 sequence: CASSSFPLYGYTF. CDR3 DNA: TGTGCCAGCAGCTCCTTCCCTCTCTATGGCTACACCTTC. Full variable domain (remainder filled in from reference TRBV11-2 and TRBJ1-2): EAGVAQSPRYKIIEKRQSVAFWCNPISGHATLYWYQQILGQGPKLLIQFQNNGVVDDSQLPKDRFSAERLKGVDSTLKIQPAKLEDSAVYLCASSSFPLYGYTFGSGTRLTVV.

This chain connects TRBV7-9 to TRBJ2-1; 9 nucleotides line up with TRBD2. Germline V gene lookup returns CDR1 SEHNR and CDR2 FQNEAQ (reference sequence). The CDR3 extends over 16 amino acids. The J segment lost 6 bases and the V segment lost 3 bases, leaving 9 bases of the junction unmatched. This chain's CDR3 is CASSFSMTSGTNEQFF. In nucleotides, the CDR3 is TGTGCCAGCAGCTTTTCTATGACTAGCGGAACCAATGAGCAGTTCTTC.

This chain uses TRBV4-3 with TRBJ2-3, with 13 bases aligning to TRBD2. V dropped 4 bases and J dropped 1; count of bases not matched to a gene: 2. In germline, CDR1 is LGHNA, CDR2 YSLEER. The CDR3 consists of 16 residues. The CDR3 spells CASSLGLAGGTDTQYF. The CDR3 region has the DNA TGCGCCAGCAGCCTTGGACTAGCGGGGGGCACAGATACGCAGTATTTT.

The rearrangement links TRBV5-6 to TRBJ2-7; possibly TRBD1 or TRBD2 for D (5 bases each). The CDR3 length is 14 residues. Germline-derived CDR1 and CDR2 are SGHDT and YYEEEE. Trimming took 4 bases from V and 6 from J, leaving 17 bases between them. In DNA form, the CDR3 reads TGTGCCAGCAGCCCCGTCAGGGCCGGAGGCGAGCAGTACTTC. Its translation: CASSPVRAGGEQYF.

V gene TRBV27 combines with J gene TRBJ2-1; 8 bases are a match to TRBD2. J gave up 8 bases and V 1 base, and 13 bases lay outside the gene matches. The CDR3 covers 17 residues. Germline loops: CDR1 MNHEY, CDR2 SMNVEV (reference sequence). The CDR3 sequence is CASSLWGSGGSGDEQFF. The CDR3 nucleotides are TGTGCCAGCAGTTTATGGGGGAGCGGGGGCTCTGGGGATGAGCAGTTCTTC.

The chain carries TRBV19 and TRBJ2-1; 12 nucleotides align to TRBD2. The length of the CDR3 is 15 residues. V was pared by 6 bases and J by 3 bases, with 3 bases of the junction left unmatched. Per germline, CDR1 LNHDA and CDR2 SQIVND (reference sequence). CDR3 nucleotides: TGTGCCAGTAGCCCTAGCGGGGGGGTCTACAATGAGCAGTTCTTC. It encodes CASSPSGGVYNEQFF.

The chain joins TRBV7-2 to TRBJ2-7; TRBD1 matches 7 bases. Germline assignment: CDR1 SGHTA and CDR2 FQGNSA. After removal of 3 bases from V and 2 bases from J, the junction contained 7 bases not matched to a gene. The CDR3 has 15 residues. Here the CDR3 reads CASSFLGDRAYEQYF. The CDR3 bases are TGTGCCAGCAGCTTTTTGGGAGACAGGGCCTACGAGCAGTACTTC.

CDR3 nucleotides: TGTGCCAGCAGTTTTGGGGGCGGGGGCACTGAAGCTTTCTTT. Residues: CASSFGGGGTEAFF. V is TRBV27 and J is TRBJ1-1, with D possibly being TRBD1 (6 bases). CDR1 is MNHEY and CDR2 is SMNVEV in the germline V gene (reference sequence). The ends were cut back, 3 bases at V and 4 bases at J, with 12 bases in the middle. This CDR3 is built from 14 residues.

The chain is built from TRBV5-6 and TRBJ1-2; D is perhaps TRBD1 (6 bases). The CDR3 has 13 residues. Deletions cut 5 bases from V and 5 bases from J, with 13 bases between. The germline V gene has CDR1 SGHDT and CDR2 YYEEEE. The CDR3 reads CASRPGTPYGYTF. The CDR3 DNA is TGTGCCAGCAGGCCCGGGACACCTTATGGCTACACCTTC.

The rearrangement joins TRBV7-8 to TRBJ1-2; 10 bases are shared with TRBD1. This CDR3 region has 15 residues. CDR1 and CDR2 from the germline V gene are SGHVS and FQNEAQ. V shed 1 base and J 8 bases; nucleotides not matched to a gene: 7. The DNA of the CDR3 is TGTGCCAGCAGCTTAGATGGGGACAGGGGCCGGGGCTACACCTTC. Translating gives CASSLDGDRGRGYTF.

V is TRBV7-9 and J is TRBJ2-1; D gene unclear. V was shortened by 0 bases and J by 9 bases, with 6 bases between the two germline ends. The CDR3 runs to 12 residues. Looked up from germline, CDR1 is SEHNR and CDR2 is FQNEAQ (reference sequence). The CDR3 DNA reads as TGTGCCAGCAGCTTAGCAGAAGGTGAGCAGTTCTTC. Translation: CASSLAEGEQFF. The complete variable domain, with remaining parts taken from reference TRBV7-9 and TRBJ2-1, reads DTGVSQNPRHKITKRGQNVTFRCDPISEHNRLYWYRQTLGQGPEFLTYFQNEAQLEKSRLLSDRFSAERPKGSFSTLEIQRTEQGDSAMYLCASSLAEGEQFFGPGTRLTVL.